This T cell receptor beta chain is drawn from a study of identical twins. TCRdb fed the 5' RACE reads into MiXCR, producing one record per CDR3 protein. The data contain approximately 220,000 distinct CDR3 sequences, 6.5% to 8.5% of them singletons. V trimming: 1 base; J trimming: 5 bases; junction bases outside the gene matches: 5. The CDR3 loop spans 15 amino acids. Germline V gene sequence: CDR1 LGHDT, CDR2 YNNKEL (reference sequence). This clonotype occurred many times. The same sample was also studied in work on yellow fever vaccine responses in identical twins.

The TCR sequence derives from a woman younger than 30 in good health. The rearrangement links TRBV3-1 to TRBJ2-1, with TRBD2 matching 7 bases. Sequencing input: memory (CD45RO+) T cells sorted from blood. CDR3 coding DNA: TGTGCCAGCAGCCAAGGCCCCGGGAGGAACAATGAGCAGTTCTTC. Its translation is CASSQGPGRNNEQFF.